The 12 T cell receptor beta chains given below trace back to one sample, sequenced in a study of cytomegalovirus exposure and HLA in healthy donors. Use of 60 Vbeta and 13 Jbeta primers characterized the PCR. Measured with immunoSEQ multiplex PCR; TCRdb has only the in-frame clones, and not every one. Here the sample spans about 140,000 clones, roughly 10% being singletons. Sequenced input: PBMCs. These receptors all come from a man between 50 and 59 years old in good health and CMV-seronegative.

This sequence joins TRBV5-1 and TRBJ2-3; 13 nucleotides align to TRBD2. CDR3 length: 16 amino acids. CDR1 and CDR2 from the germline V gene are SGHRS and YFSETQ. V trimming: 4 bases; J trimming: 0 bases; junction bases outside the gene matches: 2. The CDR3 nucleotides read TGCGCCAGCAGCGAGGGACTAGCGGGGAGCACAGATACGCAGTATTTT. This sequence encodes CASSEGLAGSTDTQYF.

The chain employs TRBV9 and TRBJ1-2; 8 bases are a match to TRBD1. Germline CDR1 SGDLS, CDR2 YYNGEE. CDR3 length: 16 residues. With V trimmed by 0 bases and J by 5 bases, 9 bases remained unmatched. The CDR3 sequence: CASSVVPPGGKYGYTF. The CDR3 nucleotides are TGTGCCAGCAGCGTAGTTCCCCCAGGGGGCAAGTATGGCTACACCTTC.

The chain combines TRBV2 with TRBJ1-1, with D unresolved. V was clipped by 4 bases and J by 1 base, with 10 bases between them. CDR1 and CDR2 (germline): SNHLY, FYNNEI. The CDR3 length is 14 residues. The CDR3 sequence: CASSVGGPNTEAFF. The CDR3 bases are TGTGCCAGCAGTGTTGGAGGTCCGAACACTGAAGCTTTCTTT.

Only a few counts were recorded for this clone. The chain recombines TRBV27 with TRBJ1-2; TRBD1 matches 8 bases. The ends lost 7 bases at V and 8 bases at J; junction bases unmatched: 15. The germline gives CDR1 MNHEY, CDR2 SMNVEV (reference sequence). CDR3 length equals 15 residues. For the CDR3, the DNA is TGTGCCAGCAAGGGCATGGACAGGGCACGATGGGGCTACACCTTC. Protein: CASKGMDRARWGYTF.

This clone was observed a handful of times. The J gene is TRBJ2-3, the V gene TRBV5-1, with D possibly TRBD1 on 6 matching bases. CDR3 size: 16 residues. V was cut by 1 base and J by 6 bases, with 18 bases left in between. CDR1 is SGHRS and CDR2 is YFSETQ in the germline V gene. CDR3 loop: CASSLWAGAGEDTQYF. As DNA, the CDR3 is TGCGCCAGCAGCTTGTGGGCCGGGGCAGGGGAGGATACGCAGTATTTT.

This clone was counted a few times. The V call is TRBV7-8, the J call TRBJ2-2, with D perhaps TRBD2 (5 bases). The CDR3 sequence is 15 residues long. Germline V lookup: CDR1 SGHVS, CDR2 FQNEAQ. V gave up 2 bases and J gave up 5 bases, with 12 bases separating them. This chain's CDR3 is CASSLIERGTGELFF. The CDR3 coding sequence is TGTGCCAGCAGCTTAATCGAGCGAGGGACCGGGGAGCTGTTTTTT.

V usage is TRBV15 and J usage is TRBJ2-5; D remains unclear. Trimming shortened V by 1 base and J by 4 bases, and 7 bases separated the two germline ends. The germline V gene encodes CDR1 LNHNV and CDR2 YYDKDF (reference sequence). This CDR3 is 13 amino acids long. The CDR3, as DNA: TGTGCCACCAGCAGAGGACTGGTAGAGACCCAGTACTTC. The encoded protein is CATSRGLVETQYF.

This clone was seen a few times. The genes are TRBV9 and TRBJ1-3; D uncertain. From germline, CDR1 is SGDLS and CDR2 YYNGEE. CDR3 size: 18 residues. The germline V and J ends were trimmed by 3 bases and 0 bases, with 19 bases remaining between them. As DNA, the CDR3 is TGTGCCAGCAGCGCGTACACACCCGCCCGTAACTCTGGAAACACCATATATTTT. Translated: CASSAYTPARNSGNTIYF.

This clone appeared a few times. The chain is built from TRBV5-1 and TRBJ2-6; 7 nucleotides agree with TRBD2. Germline V lookup: CDR1 SGHRS, CDR2 YFSETQ. The ends lost 3 bases at V and 0 bases at J; junction bases unmatched: 9. There are 18 residues in the CDR3. Written as DNA, the CDR3 is TGCGCCAGCAGCTACGTGGGGGGGGGAGACTCTGGGGCCAACGTCCTGACTTTC. Amino acids: CASSYVGGGDSGANVLTF.

V usage is TRBV30 and J usage is TRBJ2-2, with D possibly TRBD2 on 5 matching bases. This CDR3 is built from 16 residues. The V and J ends lost 2 bases and 3 bases respectively, with 16 bases between them. Germline-derived CDR1 and CDR2 are GTSNPN and SVGIG (reference sequence). The CDR3 protein is CAWSHRKGDDTGELFF. The CDR3 DNA is TGTGCCTGGAGTCATCGGAAGGGAGACGACACCGGGGAGCTGTTTTTT.

The rearrangement joins TRBV13 to TRBJ1-2; 7 bases match TRBD1. Germline V gene sequence: CDR1 PRHDT, CDR2 FYEKMQ (reference sequence). The CDR3 totals 15 residues. Trimming removed 5 bases from V and 3 bases from J; junction bases left unmatched: 9. The CDR3 spells CASSRVGQTYYGYTF. CDR3 DNA: TGTGCCAGCAGCCGGGTGGGACAGACCTACTATGGCTACACCTTC.

This clone has only a few counts. The rearrangement joins TRBV2 to TRBJ1-1; 9 nucleotides align to TRBD1. Per the germline V gene, CDR1 is SNHLY and CDR2 is FYNNEI. Unmatched junction bases numbered 5, after V lost 6 bases and J lost 3 bases. The CDR3 has 14 residues. The CDR3 loop reads CASRWTGEDTEAFF. Here the CDR3 DNA reads TGTGCCAGCAGATGGACAGGGGAGGACACTGAAGCTTTCTTT.